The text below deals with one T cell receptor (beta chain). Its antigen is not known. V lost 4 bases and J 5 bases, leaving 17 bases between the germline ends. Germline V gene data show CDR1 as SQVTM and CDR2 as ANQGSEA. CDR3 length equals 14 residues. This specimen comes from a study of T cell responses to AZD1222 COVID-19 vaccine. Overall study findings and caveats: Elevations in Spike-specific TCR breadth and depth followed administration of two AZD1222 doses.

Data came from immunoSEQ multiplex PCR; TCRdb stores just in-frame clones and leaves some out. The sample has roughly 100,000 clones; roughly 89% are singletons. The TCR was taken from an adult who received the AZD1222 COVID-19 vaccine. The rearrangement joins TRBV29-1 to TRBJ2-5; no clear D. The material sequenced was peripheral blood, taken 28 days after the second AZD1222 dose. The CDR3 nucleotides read TGCAGCGTTGTTAGGAGTTTAGGATCCGAGACCCAGTACTTC. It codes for CSVVRSLGSETQYF. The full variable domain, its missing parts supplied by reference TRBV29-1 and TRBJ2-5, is SAVISQKPSRDICQRGTSLTIQCQVDSQVTMMFWYRQQPGQSLTLIATANQGSEATYESGFVIDKFPISRPNLTFSTLTVSNMSPEDSSIYLCSVVRSLGSETQYFGPGTRLLVL.